Listed below are T cell receptor beta chains from one sample, sequenced in a study of cytomegalovirus exposure and HLA in healthy donors. Clones were sequenced by immunoSEQ multiplex PCR, and TCRdb holds only the in-frame ones, with some missing. The data show 150,000 to 200,000 clones, around 79% seen once. Sequenced material: PBMCs. The receptors come from a woman aged 25 to 39 in good health and CMV-seropositive. The CDR3 runs from the conserved cysteine through the conserved F or W. A D gene is named only where the DNA matches it firmly. Only some rows state a clone size, as once, few, many or a class for expanded clones.

j_call: TRBJ1-1
v_call: TRBV7-8
cdr3_length: 16
clone_size: -
d_call: TRBD1
cdr3_nt: TGTGCCAGCAGCTGGGCCTCCAGGGGGCTAGTCACTGAAGCTTTCTTT
cdr3_aa: CASSWASRGLVTEAFF

j_call: TRBJ2-1
v_call: TRBV5-6
cdr3_length: 12
clone_size: -
d_call: TRBD2
cdr3_nt: TGTGCCAGCAGCTCCTCTAGCGGGGAGCAGTTCTTC
cdr3_aa: CASSSSSGEQFF

j_call: TRBJ2-5
v_call: TRBV4-2
cdr3_length: 14
clone_size: few
d_call: -
cdr3_nt: TGTGCCAGCAGCCAAGCGTCAGGCCAAGAGACCCAGTACTTC
cdr3_aa: CASSQASGQETQYF

j_call: TRBJ1-6
v_call: TRBV2
cdr3_length: 14
clone_size: -
d_call: TRBD1
cdr3_nt: TGTGCCAGCACTGGACAGGGGTTTCATTCACCCCTCCACTTT
cdr3_aa: CASTGQGFHSPLHF

j_call: TRBJ1-3
v_call: TRBV15
cdr3_length: 15
clone_size: -
d_call: -
cdr3_nt: TGTGCCACCAGCAGACACAGGGATTTTGGAAACACCATATATTTT
cdr3_aa: CATSRHRDFGNTIYF

j_call: TRBJ1-1
v_call: TRBV5-4
cdr3_length: 15
clone_size: -
d_call: TRBD1
cdr3_nt: TGTGCCAGCAGCCCGGACAGGGGCTTGAACACTGAAGCTTTCTTT
cdr3_aa: CASSPDRGLNTEAFF

j_call: TRBJ2-1
v_call: TRBV2
cdr3_length: 14
clone_size: -
d_call: -
cdr3_nt: TGTGCCAGCAGCCCGGTTGGGGCAGGGCATCGGCAGTTCTTC
cdr3_aa: CASSPVGAGHRQFF

j_call: TRBJ2-1
v_call: TRBV5-5
cdr3_length: 18
clone_size: -
d_call: TRBD1
cdr3_nt: TGTGCCAGCAGCGCGAGATTTCCGGGACAGAGCTCCTACAATGAGCAGTTCTTC
cdr3_aa: CASSARFPGQSSYNEQFF

j_call: TRBJ2-1
v_call: TRBV5-8
cdr3_length: 16
clone_size: once
d_call: TRBD2
cdr3_nt: TGTGCCAGCAGTAAAGCCGGGACTAGCGGGGGGGGTGAGCAGTTCTTC
cdr3_aa: CASSKAGTSGGGEQFF

j_call: TRBJ2-3
v_call: TRBV6-4
cdr3_length: 14
clone_size: -
d_call: -
cdr3_nt: TGTGCCAGCAGACCCACAGGGAGCACAGATACGCAGTATTTT
cdr3_aa: CASRPTGSTDTQYF

j_call: TRBJ1-1
v_call: TRBV7-9
cdr3_length: 16
clone_size: once
d_call: TRBD1
cdr3_nt: TGTGCCAGCTTCCACCAGACAGGGTTTATGAACACTGAAGCTTTCTTT
cdr3_aa: CASFHQTGFMNTEAFF